The T cell receptor (beta chain) under discussion was sequenced for a study of CD8 T cells in Susac syndrome. RNA amounts of about 0.5 to 1 ug underwent reverse transcription with random hexamers. With immunoSEQ multiplex PCR, TCR beta CDR3 was amplified across 54 Vbeta and 13 Jbeta. TCRdb analysed the immunoSEQ multiplex PCR reads with MiXCR anew, one entry per CDR3 protein. The sample shows about 300,000 distinct CDR3 sequences, roughly 84% of them seen only once. The authors sequenced TCR beta from blood CD8+ and CD4+ T cells. V lost 5 bases and J lost 3, with 14 bases in between. Germline V CDR1 and CDR2: MRHNA, SNTAGT. The CDR3 runs 15 residues.

The chain carries TRBV6-4 and TRBJ1-5; D might be TRBD1 (5 bases). The sequence derives from a human donor with multiple sclerosis. Source material: CD8+ T cells from PBMCs. The CDR3, as DNA: TGTGCCAGCAGTCAGGGACGAGGGAACAATCAGCCCCAGCATTTT. Protein sequence: CASSQGRGNNQPQHF.